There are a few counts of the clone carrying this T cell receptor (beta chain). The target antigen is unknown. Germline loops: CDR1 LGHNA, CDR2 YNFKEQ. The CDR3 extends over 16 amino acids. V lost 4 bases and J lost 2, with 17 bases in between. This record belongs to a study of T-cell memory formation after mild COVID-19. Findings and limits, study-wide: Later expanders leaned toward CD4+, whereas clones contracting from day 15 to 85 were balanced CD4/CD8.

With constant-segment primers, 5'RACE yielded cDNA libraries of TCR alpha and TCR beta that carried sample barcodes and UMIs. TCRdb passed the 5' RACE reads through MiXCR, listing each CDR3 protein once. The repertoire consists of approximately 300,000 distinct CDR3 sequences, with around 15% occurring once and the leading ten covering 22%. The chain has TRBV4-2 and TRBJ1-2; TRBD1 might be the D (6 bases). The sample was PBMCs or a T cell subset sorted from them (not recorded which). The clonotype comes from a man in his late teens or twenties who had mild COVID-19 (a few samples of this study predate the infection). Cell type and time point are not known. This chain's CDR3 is CASSLARSDRNYGYTF. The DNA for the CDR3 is TGTGCCAGCAGCCTCGCACGATCCGACAGGAACTATGGCTACACCTTC.